The 27 T cell receptor beta chains listed next were all sequenced from one sample in a study of shared clonotypes between healthy human individuals. Assay used: immunoSEQ multiplex PCR; TCRdb lists only in-frame clones, some missing. The repertoire consists of a few hundred thousand clones, with over 70% occurring once and the leading ten covering about 10%. The source material was memory CD4+ T cells sorted from blood. As for subset: CD45RA-negative fraction. All receptors derive from a young man in good health.

V and J are TRBV11-1 and TRBJ2-7; D may correspond to TRBD1 or TRBD2 (5 bases each). The CDR3 runs to 14 residues. CDR1 SGHAT and CDR2 FQDESV come from the germline V gene (reference sequence). Between the trimmed V and J ends, which lost 5 bases and 6 bases, there was a span of 17 bases. The CDR3 sequence is CASSPGQTGGEQYF. The CDR3 DNA reads TGTGCCAGCAGCCCTGGACAAACTGGGGGCGAGCAGTACTTC.

V is TRBV28 and J is TRBJ2-1; no reliable D call. CDR3 length: 14 amino acids. The V gene lost 7 bases and the J gene lost 1 base, with 11 bases spanning the gap. Germline V gene sequence: CDR1 MDHEN, CDR2 SYDVKM. The CDR3 here is CASTPFRSYNEQFF. CDR3 nucleotides: TGTGCCAGCACCCCTTTTCGGTCCTACAATGAGCAGTTCTTC.

In this sample, this clone turned up once. The chain has TRBV28 and TRBJ2-3; the match to TRBD2 covers 9 bases. Germline CDR1 and CDR2: MDHEN and SYDVKM. V was pared by 2 bases and J by 0 bases, with 3 bases of the junction left unmatched. CDR3 length: 16 amino acids. The CDR3 loop is CASSLAGGISTDTQYF. CDR3 DNA sequence: TGTGCCAGCAGTTTAGCGGGAGGGATAAGCACAGATACGCAGTATTTT.

The table lists this clone with a few counts. The gene calls are TRBV10-3 and TRBJ2-5, with TRBD1 as a possible D gene (6 bases). Trimming cost V 8 bases and J 14 bases, with 12 bases left between them. This CDR3 has 9 residues. In germline, CDR1 is ENHRY, CDR2 SYGVKD. In nucleotides, the CDR3 is TGTGCCATCGGAGAACAGGGTTACTTC. Its translation: CAIGEQGYF.

This clone has only one observation. In the same sample, other DNA sequences code for this CDR3. The V and J genes are TRBV29-1 and TRBJ2-3; tentative D call: TRBD1 (7 bases). Germline CDR1 SQVTM, CDR2 ANQGSEA. Trimming removed 3 bases at V and 3 bases at J, with 10 bases between. CDR3 length equals 13 residues. CDR3 residues: CSVDQGGTDTQYF. DNA of the CDR3: TGCAGCGTTGATCAGGGGGGAACAGATACGCAGTATTTT.

J is TRBJ2-3 and V is TRBV28; tentative D call: TRBD2 (6 bases). Germline CDR1 is MDHEN and CDR2 is SYDVKM. Trimming removed 7 bases at V and 5 bases at J, with 16 bases between. This CDR3 has 14 residues. DNA of the CDR3: TGTGCCAGCAACCCGGGCGGGGCGAGAGATACGCAGTATTTT. Protein sequence: CASNPGGARDTQYF.

This sequence joins TRBV7-2 and TRBJ2-5; 8 bases fit TRBD2. After removal of 1 base from V and 5 bases from J, the junction contained 9 bases not matched to a gene. CDR1 SGHTA and CDR2 FQGNSA come from the germline V gene. This CDR3 spans 16 amino acids. The CDR3 here is CASSLVVSGIGETQYF. The CDR3 bases are TGTGCCAGCAGCTTAGTTGTTAGCGGGATCGGGGAGACCCAGTACTTC.

This clone turned up a few times. The gene calls are TRBV6-1 and TRBJ1-2; possibly TRBD1 for D (5 bases). V was pared by 6 bases and J by 3 bases, with 11 bases between. The CDR3 consists of 13 residues. The germline V gene encodes CDR1 MNHNS and CDR2 SASEGT. CDR3 loop: CASRGDADYGYTF. The DNA for the CDR3 is TGTGCCAGCAGGGGGGATGCTGACTATGGCTACACCTTC.

Regarding this clone: Different DNA sequences within this sample yield the same CDR3. This chain joins TRBV6-5 and TRBJ2-1; a possible D gene is TRBD1 (6 bases). CDR3 length equals 11 residues. V dropped 5 bases and J dropped 7 bases, with 6 bases sitting between them. Germline CDR1 reads MNHEY; CDR2 reads SVGAGI. The CDR3 reads CASSRGNEQFF. CDR3 nucleotides: TGTGCCAGCAGTAGGGGGAATGAGCAGTTCTTC.

V is TRBV7-9 and J is TRBJ2-6, with D unclear. The CDR3 contains 14 residues. The germline V gene encodes CDR1 SEHNR and CDR2 FQNEAQ (reference sequence). With 5 bases removed from V and 1 base from J, the gap between germline ends came to 6 bases. The CDR3 protein is CASSPPSGANVLTF. CDR3 DNA sequence: TGTGCCAGCAGCCCCCCATCTGGGGCCAACGTCCTGACTTTC.

This chain links TRBV7-9 with TRBJ2-3; the D call may be TRBD1 or TRBD2 (5 bases each). The CDR3 consists of 15 residues. CDR1 and CDR2 (germline): SEHNR, FQNEAQ (reference sequence). Between the trimmed V and J ends, which lost 7 bases and 0 bases, there was a span of 14 bases. This chain's CDR3 is CASTARGYSTDTQYF. The CDR3 DNA sequence: TGTGCCAGCACCGCACGGGGCTACAGCACAGATACGCAGTATTTT.

The chain is built from TRBV28 and TRBJ2-3; TRBD2 matches 10 bases. The CDR3 is made up of 17 amino acids. Trimming at V came to 5 bases and at J to 5 bases, leaving 13 bases not matched to a gene. In germline, CDR1 is MDHEN, CDR2 SYDVKM. The DNA for the CDR3 is TGTGCCAGCAGTCCGAGCGGGATAAGCGGGAGGGTAGATACGCAGTATTTT. This gives the protein CASSPSGISGRVDTQYF.

The chain employs TRBV7-2 and TRBJ2-7; 8 nucleotides line up with TRBD2. With V trimmed by 6 bases and J by 8 bases, 9 bases remained unmatched. The CDR3 is made up of 13 amino acids. Per the germline V gene, CDR1 is SGHTA and CDR2 is FQGNSA. This chain's CDR3 is CASSPGLASQQYF. Here the CDR3 DNA reads TGTGCCAGCAGTCCCGGACTAGCTTCGCAGCAGTACTTC.

This clone has ten or more counts. Other DNA sequences within the sample encode an identical CDR3. The chain links TRBV14 to TRBJ2-7; 11 bases line up with TRBD2. With 0 bases clipped from V and 5 bases from J, the junction kept 9 bases outside the gene matches. The germline V gene encodes CDR1 SGHDN and CDR2 FVKESK. The CDR3 has 17 residues. CDR3 DNA: TGTGCCAGCAGCCAAGACTTTAGGCTAGCGGGAGGTGACGAGCAGTACTTC. The encoded protein is CASSQDFRLAGGDEQYF.

The V call is TRBV11-2, the J call TRBJ1-1; unclear D gene. The germline gives CDR1 SGHAT, CDR2 FQNNGV. The CDR3 consists of 11 residues. The V and J ends lost 2 bases and 9 bases respectively, with 7 bases between them. In DNA, the CDR3 is TGTGCCAGCAGCTTACAGACACAAGCTTTCTTT. This encodes CASSLQTQAFF.

The V call is TRBV4-3, the J call TRBJ2-3, with 9 bases identical to TRBD2. With 4 bases clipped from V and 4 bases from J, the junction kept 6 bases outside the gene matches. The CDR3 loop spans 15 amino acids. Germline V gene lookup returns CDR1 LGHNA and CDR2 YSLEER. CDR3 in amino acids: CASSPAGGVADTQYF. Written as DNA, the CDR3 is TGCGCCAGCAGCCCAGCGGGAGGCGTGGCAGATACGCAGTATTTT.

In the case of this clone: This specimen includes other DNA sequences encoding the same CDR3. The chain has TRBV18 and TRBJ2-1; D is ambiguous. V was cut by 3 bases and J by 7 bases, with 4 bases left in between. CDR3 size: 11 residues. The germline gives CDR1 KGHSH, CDR2 LQKENI. DNA for the CDR3: TGTGCCAGCTCACCGAAAAATGAGCAGTTCTTC. This codes for CASSPKNEQFF.

The chain joins TRBV9 to TRBJ2-7; D may match TRBD1 or TRBD2 (5 bases each). Germline V gives CDR1 SGDLS, CDR2 YYNGEE. This CDR3 contains 15 residues. Trimming took off 4 bases at V and 4 bases at J, with 18 bases between the two ends. The CDR3 coding sequence is TGTGCCAGCAGCCCTCACCCGGGTTGGGGGTACGAGCAGTACTTC. Translated: CASSPHPGWGYEQYF.

The chain recombines TRBV11-3 with TRBJ2-2; D is perhaps TRBD1 or TRBD2 (5 bases each). The ends were cut back, 5 bases at V and 6 bases at J, with 7 bases in the middle. Looked up from germline, CDR1 is SGHNT and CDR2 is YENEEA. This CDR3 contains 12 residues. The CDR3 DNA reads as TGTGCCAGCAGCCGAGGGGCCGGGGAGCTGTTTTTT. It is translated as CASSRGAGELFF.

This clone has only one observation. This rearrangement joins TRBV19 to TRBJ2-2, with 8 positions matching TRBD1. CDR3 length: 17 amino acids. The germline CDR1 and CDR2 sequences are LNHDA and SQIVND (reference sequence). The V and J ends lost 6 bases and 4 bases, in that order; junction bases with no gene match: 13. The CDR3 DNA follows: TGTGCCAGTAGCATTCCTATACCGGGACAGGTCACCGGGGAGCTGTTTTTT. Amino acids: CASSIPIPGQVTGELFF.

The CDR3 here is CASNGQLAADTQYF. Written as DNA, the CDR3 is TGTGCCAGCAATGGACAACTCGCGGCAGATACGCAGTATTTT. The chain employs TRBV2 and TRBJ2-3, with a weak D call TRBD1 (5 bases). The CDR3 length is 14 residues. V lost 7 bases to trimming and J lost 4 bases, with 15 bases between them. Germline-derived CDR1 and CDR2 are SNHLY and FYNNEI. Complete variable domain (other parts from reference TRBV2 and TRBJ2-3): EPEVTQTPSHQVTQMGQEVILRCVPISNHLYFYWYRQILGQKVEFLVSFYNNEISEKSEIFDDQFSVERPDGSNFTLKIRSTKLEDSAMYFCASNGQLAADTQYFGPGTRLTVL.

V usage is TRBV10-2 and J usage is TRBJ1-5; the D is unclear. The CDR3 spans 15 residues. CDR1 is WSHSY, CDR2 SAAADI, per germline. V gave up 3 bases and J gave up 4 bases, with 13 bases separating them. The DNA for the CDR3 is TGCGCCAGCAGTGATTCCGGGAGACTTAATCAGCCCCAGCATTTT. This codes for CASSDSGRLNQPQHF.

This chain connects TRBV19 to TRBJ2-1, with no clear D. The V end lost 7 bases, the J end lost 10 bases, and 11 bases lay between the germline ends. The CDR3 has 11 residues. Germline CDR1 LNHDA, CDR2 SQIVND (reference sequence). CDR3 in amino acids: CASTGAAEQFF. CDR3 DNA: TGTGCCAGTACGGGCGCGGCAGAGCAGTTCTTC.

V gene TRBV19 combines with J gene TRBJ2-7; D call uncertain. CDR1 is LNHDA, CDR2 SQIVND, per germline (reference sequence). This CDR3 region has 14 residues. The V end lost 2 bases, the J end lost 0 bases, and 8 bases lay between the germline ends. CDR3 sequence (DNA): TGTGCCAGTAGTATAAGCGACAACTCCTACGAGCAGTACTTC. Protein: CASSISDNSYEQYF.

The chain uses TRBV19 and TRBJ1-2; the D is unclear. The germline V and J ends were trimmed by 6 bases and 14 bases, with 28 bases remaining between them. The CDR3 runs 15 residues. Germline V lookup: CDR1 LNHDA, CDR2 SQIVND (reference sequence). The CDR3 bases are TGTGCCAGTAGCCACCAAGGGAGAGTCCCCCCCGGTTTGACCTTC. Translating gives CASSHQGRVPPGLTF.

This chain connects TRBV5-6 to TRBJ1-3; D uncertain. V lost 0 bases, J lost 9 bases, and 10 bases lay in between. Germline values: CDR1 SGHDT, CDR2 YYEEEE. The length of the CDR3 is 13 residues. The CDR3 region is CASSLGLIGTIYF. CDR3 nucleotides: TGTGCCAGCAGCTTGGGGTTGATCGGCACCATATATTTT. The entire variable domain, with the rest obtained from reference TRBV5-6 and TRBJ1-3, is as follows: DAGVTQSPTHLIKTRGQQVTLRCSPKSGHDTVSWYQQALGQGPQFIFQYYEEEERQRGNFPDRFSGHQFPNYSSELNVNALLLGDSALYLCASSLGLIGTIYFGEGSWLTVV.

The count of this clone is one. The J gene is TRBJ2-1, the V gene TRBV9; 9 bases line up with TRBD2. Germline V CDR1 and CDR2: SGDLS, YYNGEE. The trim removed 0 bases at V and 5 bases at J, leaving 9 bases unmatched. This CDR3 is 17 amino acids long. The CDR3 spells CASSVDMASGIHNEQFF. The CDR3 nucleotides are TGTGCCAGCAGCGTAGATATGGCTAGCGGGATACACAATGAGCAGTTCTTC.